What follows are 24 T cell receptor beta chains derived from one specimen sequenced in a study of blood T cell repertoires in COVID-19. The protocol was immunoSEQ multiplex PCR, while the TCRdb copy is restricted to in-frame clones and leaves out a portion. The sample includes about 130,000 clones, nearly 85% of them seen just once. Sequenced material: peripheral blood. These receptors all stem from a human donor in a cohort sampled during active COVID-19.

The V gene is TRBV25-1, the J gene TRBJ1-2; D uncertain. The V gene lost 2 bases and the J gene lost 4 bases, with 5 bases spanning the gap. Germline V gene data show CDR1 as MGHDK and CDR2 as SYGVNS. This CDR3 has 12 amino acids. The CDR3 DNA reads TGTGCCAGCAGTGAACACAGCTATGGCTACACCTTC. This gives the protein CASSEHSYGYTF.

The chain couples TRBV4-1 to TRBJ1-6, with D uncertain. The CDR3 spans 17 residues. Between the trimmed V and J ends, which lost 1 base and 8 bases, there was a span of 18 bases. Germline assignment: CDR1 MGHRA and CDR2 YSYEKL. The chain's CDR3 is CASSQAGAGRNHSPLHF. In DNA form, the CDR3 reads TGCGCCAGCAGCCAAGCGGGAGCGGGAAGGAACCATTCACCCCTCCACTTT.

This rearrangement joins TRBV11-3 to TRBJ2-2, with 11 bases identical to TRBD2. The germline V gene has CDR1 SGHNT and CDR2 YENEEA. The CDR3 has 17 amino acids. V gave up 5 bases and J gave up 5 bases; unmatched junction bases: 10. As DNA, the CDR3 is TGTGCCAGCAGCCGGAGGGCTTCTAGCGGGAGGACCGGGGAGCTGTTTTTT. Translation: CASSRRASSGRTGELFF.

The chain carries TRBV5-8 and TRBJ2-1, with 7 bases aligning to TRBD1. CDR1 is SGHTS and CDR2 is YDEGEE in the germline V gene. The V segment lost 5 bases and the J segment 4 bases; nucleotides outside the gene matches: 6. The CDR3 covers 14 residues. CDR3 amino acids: CASRDRDRYNEQFF. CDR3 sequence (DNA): TGTGCCAGCAGGGACCGGGACAGATACAATGAGCAGTTCTTC.

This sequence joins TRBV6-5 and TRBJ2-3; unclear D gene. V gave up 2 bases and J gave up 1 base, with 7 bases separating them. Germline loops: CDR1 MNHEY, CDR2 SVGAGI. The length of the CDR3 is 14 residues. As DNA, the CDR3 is TGTGCCAGCAGTTACAGCGACCGCACAGATACGCAGTATTTT. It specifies CASSYSDRTDTQYF.

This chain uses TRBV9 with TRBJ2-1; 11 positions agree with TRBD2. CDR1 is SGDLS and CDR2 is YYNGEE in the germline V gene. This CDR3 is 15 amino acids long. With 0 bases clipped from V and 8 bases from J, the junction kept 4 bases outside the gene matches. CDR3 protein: CASSVVAGGRYEQFF. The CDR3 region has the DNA TGTGCCAGCAGCGTAGTAGCGGGGGGGCGGTATGAGCAGTTCTTC.

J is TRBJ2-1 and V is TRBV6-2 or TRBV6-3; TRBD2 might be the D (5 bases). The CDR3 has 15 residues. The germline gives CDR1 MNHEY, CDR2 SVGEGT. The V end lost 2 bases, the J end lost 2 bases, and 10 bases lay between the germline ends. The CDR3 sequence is CASSYGSAPYNEQFF. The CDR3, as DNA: TGTGCCAGCAGTTACGGTAGCGCCCCCTACAATGAGCAGTTCTTC.

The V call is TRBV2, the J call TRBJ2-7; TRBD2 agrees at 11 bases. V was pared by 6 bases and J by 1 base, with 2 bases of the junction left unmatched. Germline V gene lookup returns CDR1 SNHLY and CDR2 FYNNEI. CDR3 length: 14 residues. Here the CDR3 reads CASRLAGGSYEQYF. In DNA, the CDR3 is TGTGCCAGCAGGCTAGCGGGGGGATCCTACGAGCAGTACTTC.

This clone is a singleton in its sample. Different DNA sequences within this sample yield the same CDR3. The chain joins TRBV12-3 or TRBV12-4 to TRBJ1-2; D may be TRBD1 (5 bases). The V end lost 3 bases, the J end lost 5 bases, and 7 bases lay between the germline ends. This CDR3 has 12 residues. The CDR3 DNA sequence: TGTGCCAGCAGTTTTGGGGGGTATGGCTACACCTTC. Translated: CASSFGGYGYTF.

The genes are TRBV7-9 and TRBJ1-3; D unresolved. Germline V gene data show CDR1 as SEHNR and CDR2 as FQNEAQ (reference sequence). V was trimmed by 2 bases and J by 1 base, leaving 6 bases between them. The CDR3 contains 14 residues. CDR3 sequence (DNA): TGTGCCAGCAGCTTAACGGGGTCTGGAAACACCATATATTTT. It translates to CASSLTGSGNTIYF.

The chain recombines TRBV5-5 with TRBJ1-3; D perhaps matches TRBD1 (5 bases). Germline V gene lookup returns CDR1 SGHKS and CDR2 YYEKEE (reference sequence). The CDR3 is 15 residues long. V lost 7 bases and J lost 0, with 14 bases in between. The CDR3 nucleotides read TGTGCCAGCGGAGGGACCGTTGGCTCTGGAAACACCATATATTTT. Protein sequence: CASGGTVGSGNTIYF.

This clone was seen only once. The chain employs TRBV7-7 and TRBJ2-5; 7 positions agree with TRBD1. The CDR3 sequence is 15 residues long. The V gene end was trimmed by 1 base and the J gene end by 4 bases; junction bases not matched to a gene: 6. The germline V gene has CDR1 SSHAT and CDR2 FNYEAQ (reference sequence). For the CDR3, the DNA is TGTGCCAGCAGCTTAGAGAGGGGGCAAGGAGAGACCCAGTACTTC. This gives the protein CASSLERGQGETQYF. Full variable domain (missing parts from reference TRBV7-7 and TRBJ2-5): GAGVSQSPRYKVTKRGQDVTLRCDPISSHATLYWYQQALGQGPEFLTYFNYEAQPDKSGLPSDRFSAERPEGSISTLTIQRTEQRDSAMYRCASSLERGQGETQYFGPGTRLLVL.

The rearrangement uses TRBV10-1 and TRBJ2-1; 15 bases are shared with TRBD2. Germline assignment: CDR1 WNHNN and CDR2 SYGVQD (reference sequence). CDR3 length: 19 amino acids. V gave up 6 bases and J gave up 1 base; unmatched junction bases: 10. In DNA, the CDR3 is TGCGCCAGCAGACCCGGACTAGCGGGAGGGCCAAGGTCCTACAATGAGCAGTTCTTC. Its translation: CASRPGLAGGPRSYNEQFF.

The CDR3 is CASSQVKAGRSDTQYF. The CDR3 bases are TGTGCCAGCAGCCAGGTAAAAGCGGGGCGGTCAGATACGCAGTATTTT. V and J are TRBV4-2 and TRBJ2-3; 7 nucleotides agree with TRBD2. The CDR3 is 16 residues long. CDR1 and CDR2 from the germline V gene are LGHNA and YNFKEQ. V dropped 3 bases and J dropped 4; count of bases not matched to a gene: 10.

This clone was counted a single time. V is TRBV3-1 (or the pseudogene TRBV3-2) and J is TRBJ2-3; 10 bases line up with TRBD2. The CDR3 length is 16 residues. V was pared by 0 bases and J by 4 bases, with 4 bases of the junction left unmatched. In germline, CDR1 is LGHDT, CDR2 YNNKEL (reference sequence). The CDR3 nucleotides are TGTGCCAGCAGCCAAGAAGGCCTAGCGGGAGCAGATACGCAGTATTTT. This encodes CASSQEGLAGADTQYF.

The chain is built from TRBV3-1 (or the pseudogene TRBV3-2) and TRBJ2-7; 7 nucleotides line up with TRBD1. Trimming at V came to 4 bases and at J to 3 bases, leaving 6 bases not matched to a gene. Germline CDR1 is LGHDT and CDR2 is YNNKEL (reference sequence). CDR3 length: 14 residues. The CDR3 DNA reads TGTGCCAGCAGCCCGCGACAGGGAGACTACGAGCAGTACTTC. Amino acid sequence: CASSPRQGDYEQYF.

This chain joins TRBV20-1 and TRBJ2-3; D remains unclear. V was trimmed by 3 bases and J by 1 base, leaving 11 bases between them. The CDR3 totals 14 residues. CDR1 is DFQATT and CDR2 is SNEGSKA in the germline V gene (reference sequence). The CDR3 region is CSASLASGTDTQYF. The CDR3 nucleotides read TGCAGTGCTAGTTTGGCTAGTGGCACAGATACGCAGTATTTT.

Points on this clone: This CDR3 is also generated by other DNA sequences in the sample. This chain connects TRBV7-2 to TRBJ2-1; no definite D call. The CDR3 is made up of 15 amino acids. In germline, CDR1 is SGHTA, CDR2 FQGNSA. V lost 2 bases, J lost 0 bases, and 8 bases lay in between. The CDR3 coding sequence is TGTGCCAGCAGCTTATCCAGAAGCTCCTACAATGAGCAGTTCTTC. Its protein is CASSLSRSSYNEQFF.

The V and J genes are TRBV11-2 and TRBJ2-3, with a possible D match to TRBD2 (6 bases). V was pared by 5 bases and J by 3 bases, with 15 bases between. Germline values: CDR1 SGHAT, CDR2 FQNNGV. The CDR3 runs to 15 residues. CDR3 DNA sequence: TGTGCCAGCAGCCCCATGAGTGGGGGGACAGATACGCAGTATTTT. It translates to CASSPMSGGTDTQYF. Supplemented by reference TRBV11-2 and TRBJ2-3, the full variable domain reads EAGVAQSPRYKIIEKRQSVAFWCNPISGHATLYWYQQILGQGPKLLIQFQNNGVVDDSQLPKDRFSAERLKGVDSTLKIQPAKLEDSAVYLCASSPMSGGTDTQYFGPGTRLTVL.

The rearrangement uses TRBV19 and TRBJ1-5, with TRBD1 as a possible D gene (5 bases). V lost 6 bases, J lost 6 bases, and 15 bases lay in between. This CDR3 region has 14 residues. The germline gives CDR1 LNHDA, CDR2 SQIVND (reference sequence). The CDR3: CASSRVGSGQPQHF. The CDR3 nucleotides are TGTGCCAGTAGCAGGGTTGGTAGCGGTCAGCCCCAGCATTTT.

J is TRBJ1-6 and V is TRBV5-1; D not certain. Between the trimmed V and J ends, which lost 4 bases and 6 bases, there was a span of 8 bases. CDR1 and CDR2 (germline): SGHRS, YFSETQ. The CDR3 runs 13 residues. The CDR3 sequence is CASSLGGNSPLHF. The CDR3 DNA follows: TGCGCCAGCAGCCTAGGAGGTAATTCACCCCTCCACTTT.

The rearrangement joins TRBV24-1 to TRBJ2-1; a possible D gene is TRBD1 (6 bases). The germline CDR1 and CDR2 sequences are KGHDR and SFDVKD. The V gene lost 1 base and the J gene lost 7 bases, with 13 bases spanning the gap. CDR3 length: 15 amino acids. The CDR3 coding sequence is TGTGCCACCAGTGATTTCCTTTCACAGGGTAATGAGCAGTTCTTC. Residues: CATSDFLSQGNEQFF.

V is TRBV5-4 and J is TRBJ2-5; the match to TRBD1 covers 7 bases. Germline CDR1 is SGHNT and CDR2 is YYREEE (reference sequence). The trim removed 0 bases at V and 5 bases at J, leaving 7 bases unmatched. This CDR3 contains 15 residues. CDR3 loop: CASSLGSGRGETQYF. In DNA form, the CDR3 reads TGTGCCAGCAGCTTGGGCTCGGGCAGGGGGGAGACCCAGTACTTC.

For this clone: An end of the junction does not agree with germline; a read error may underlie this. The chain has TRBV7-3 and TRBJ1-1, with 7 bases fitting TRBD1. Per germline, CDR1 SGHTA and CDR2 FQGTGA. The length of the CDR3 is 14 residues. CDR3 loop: CASSLTGVGTEAFF. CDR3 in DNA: TGTGCCAGCAGCCTAACAGGGGTCGGGACTGAAGCTTTCTTT.